This TCR beta chain derives from a study of blood T cell repertoires in COVID-19. The repertoire was sequenced with immunoSEQ multiplex PCR; TCRdb's copy has only in-frame clones and lacks some. The table has around 97,000 clones, approximately 90% seen once. V was cut by 4 bases and J by 3 bases, with 18 bases left in between. The CDR3 totals 16 residues. CDR1 is SGHRS and CDR2 is YFSETQ in the germline V gene. This rearrangement joins TRBV5-1 to TRBJ2-3; D possibly corresponds to TRBD1 (7 bases). This sequence was found in a man aged 45-65 years in a cohort sampled during active COVID-19. Sequencing was done on a sample of peripheral blood. CDR3 sequence (DNA): TGCGCCAGCAGCGCTGGAGGGGGCCTCATAACAGATACGCAGTATTTT. This translates into CASSAGGGLITDTQYF.